This T cell receptor (beta chain) is from a study of a mutant IDH1 vaccine in newly diagnosed glioma. Method: immunoSEQ multiplex PCR; TCRdb's copy keeps in-frame clones and lacks some. The sample yields about 60,000 clones, roughly 79% seen once. Time point defined: week 35, safety follow-up. Every single dose of the vaccine, 300 ug of mutant IDH1 20-mer peptide, came with topical imiquimod. Newly diagnosed WHO grade 3 or 4 IDH1-mutant, ATRX-lost astrocytomas were identified in the donors. Points on this clone: Its matching antigen is unknown.

Germline values: CDR1 SGHAT, CDR2 FQDESV (reference sequence). The V and J ends lost 5 bases and 2 bases respectively, with 10 bases between them. CDR3 length: 13 amino acids. The rearrangement joins TRBV11-1 to TRBJ2-7; unclear D gene. The source material was PBMCs, sampled from a glioma patient whose treatment included an IDH1 peptide vaccine. This receptor was obtained from a man aged 40-49 years with glioma. DNA of the CDR3: TGTGCCAGCAGCGCCCGGACGCCCTACGAGCAGTACTTC. This translates into CASSARTPYEQYF.